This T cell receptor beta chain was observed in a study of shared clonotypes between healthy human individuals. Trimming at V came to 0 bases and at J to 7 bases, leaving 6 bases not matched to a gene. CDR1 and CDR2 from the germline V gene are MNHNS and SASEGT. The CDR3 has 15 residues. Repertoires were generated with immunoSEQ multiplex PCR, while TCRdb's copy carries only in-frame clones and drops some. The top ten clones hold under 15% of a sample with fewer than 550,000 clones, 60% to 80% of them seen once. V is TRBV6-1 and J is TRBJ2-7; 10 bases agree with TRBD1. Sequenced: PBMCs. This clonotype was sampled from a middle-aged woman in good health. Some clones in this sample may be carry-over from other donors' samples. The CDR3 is CASSEAGGQGREQYF. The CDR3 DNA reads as TGTGCCAGCAGTGAAGCGGGGGGACAGGGGAGAGAGCAGTACTTC.